This TCR beta chain was captured by sequencing in a study of beta chain features in type 1 diabetes. Study at large: Analysis included 100 million to 140 million sorted cells drawn from all samples. Overall study results and limits: PCR might preferentially amplify shorter templates, equally in patients and controls. TCRB CDR3s from Type 1 diabetes patients were moderately but significantly shorter in all four CD4+ subsets. When VDJ junctions were examined, type 1 diabetes patients showed fewer insertions and more deletions.

Isolation of CD4+ naive, central memory, regulatory and stem cell-like memory cells was achieved by sorting via CD45RO/CCR7/CD25/CD127/CD95/CD27. To note about this clone: Its antigen is not identified.

Expressed TCRB transcripts got sequenced, as all isolated RNA was reverse transcribed. Some clones are missing from TCRdb's copy, which holds only in-frame ones; the method was immunoSEQ multiplex PCR. The sample yields 630,000 or so clones, 11% to 15% seen once. Sequencing input: naive CD4+ T cells from blood. The TCR was taken from a man younger than 35 with type 1 diabetes.

CDR3 amino acids: CASSASGNRREQYF. CDR3 sequence (DNA): TGTGCCAGCAGTGCTAGCGGGAACCGGAGGGAGCAGTACTTC. The chain combines TRBV25-1 with TRBJ2-5; 9 bases are a match to TRBD2. This CDR3 is built from 14 residues. Losses at the gene ends were 4 bases for V and 11 bases for J; bases not matched to a gene: 11. Germline V gene sequence: CDR1 MGHDK, CDR2 SYGVNS.